The clone carrying this T cell receptor beta chain is deemed medium-sized (0.01 to 0.1%) by its frequency. The data stem from a study of CD8 T cells in cerebrospinal fluid in Alzheimer's disease. 10X single-cell V(D)J and 5' gene-expression libraries profiled CSF cells. From its re-call of the 10x single-cell sequencing reads, TCRdb lists each CDR3 protein once, without DNA. The data include over a thousand distinct CDR3 sequences; the top ten clones carry 6.2%. CDR1 is SGDLS and CDR2 is YYNGEE in the germline V gene. The CDR3 runs to 14 residues. The sequence came from a human donor in good health. Sequencing used cerebrospinal fluid. This chain uses TRBV9 with TRBJ1-6. The CDR3 spells CASSVVGENSPLHF.